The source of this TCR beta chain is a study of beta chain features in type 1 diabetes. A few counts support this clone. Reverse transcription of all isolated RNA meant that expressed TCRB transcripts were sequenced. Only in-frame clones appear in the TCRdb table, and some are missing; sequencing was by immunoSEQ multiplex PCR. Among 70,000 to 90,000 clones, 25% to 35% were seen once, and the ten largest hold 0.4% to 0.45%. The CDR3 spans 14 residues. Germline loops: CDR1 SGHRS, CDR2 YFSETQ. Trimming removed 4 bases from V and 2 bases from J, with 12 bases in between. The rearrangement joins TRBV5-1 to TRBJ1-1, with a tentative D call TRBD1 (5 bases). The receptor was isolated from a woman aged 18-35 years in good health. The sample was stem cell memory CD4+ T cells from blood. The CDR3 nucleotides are TGCGCCAGCAGCGTGCAGGGTGGAAACACTGAAGCTTTCTTT. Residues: CASSVQGGNTEAFF.